The rows below give T cell receptor beta chains drawn from one sample of a study of control samples from healthy donors and cancer patients. Repertoires were generated with immunoSEQ multiplex PCR, while TCRdb's copy carries only in-frame clones and drops some. Altogether about 44,000 clones are present, approximately 70% being singletons, with the ten largest covering approximately 17%. The specimen was formalin-fixed, paraffin-embedded tissue. All receptors come from a male donor with melanoma. The CDR3 runs from the conserved cysteine through the conserved F or W. D genes are given only for firm matches. A row's size may be missing; if present it is once, few, many or a size class.

d_call | j_call | clone_size | v_call | cdr3_nt | cdr3_aa
TRBD2 | TRBJ2-1 | few | TRBV10-3 | TGTGCCATCAAGGGGGGACTAGCGGGAGGGCCCGGCTCCTACAATGAGCAGTTCTTC | CAIKGGLAGGPGSYNEQFF
TRBD2 | TRBJ2-7 | once | TRBV7-2 | TGTGCCAGCAGCTTGGCTAGCGGGGGGACCTACGAGCAGTACTTC | CASSLASGGTYEQYF
TRBD2 | TRBJ2-7 | NA | TRBV6-5 | TGTGCCAGCAGTTCCCTGATTAGCGGGAACTCCTACGAGCAGTACTTC | CASSSLISGNSYEQYF
TRBD1 | TRBJ1-4 | medium-sized | TRBV5-6 | TGTGCCAGCGCCCAGGGGGCAACTAATGAAAAACTGTTTTTT | CASAQGATNEKLFF
NA | TRBJ2-2 | NA | TRBV18 | TGTGCCAGCTCACCACCGGGTCAGGGGCACACCGGGGAGCTGTTTTTT | CASSPPGQGHTGELFF
NA | TRBJ2-3 | NA | TRBV6-4 | TGTGCCAGCAACTACCCCGATACGCAGTATTTT | CASNYPDTQYF
TRBD2 | TRBJ2-5 | NA | TRBV14 | TGTGCCAGCAGCCCCGGACTAGCGGGACCAAAAGAGACCCAGTACTTC | CASSPGLAGPKETQYF
NA | TRBJ2-6 | NA | TRBV5-1 | TGCGCCAGCAGCTTGTCCGAGGAAGGCGTCCTGACTTTC | CASSLSEEGVLTF
NA | TRBJ2-5 | NA | TRBV28 | TGTGCCAGCAGCCTCTGGGGGGAGACCCAGTACTTC | CASSLWGETQYF
TRBD1 | TRBJ2-1 | NA | TRBV24-1 | TGTGCCACCAGTGATTTGCCCGGACAGGGGGATTACAATGAGCAGTTCTTC | CATSDLPGQGDYNEQFF
NA | TRBJ1-2 | NA | TRBV4-1 | TGCGCCAGCAGCCAAGTCCAGGGAAACTATGGCTACACCTTC | CASSQVQGNYGYTF
NA | TRBJ1-5 | NA | TRBV19 | TGTGCCAGTAGTCTCTCCGGAGGGCAGCCCCAGCATTTT | CASSLSGGQPQHF
NA | TRBJ1-2 | NA | TRBV19 | TGTGCCAGTAGTATAGGAGAGGTGTCAGGCTACACCTTC | CASSIGEVSGYTF
NA | TRBJ2-7 | once | TRBV7-2 | TGTGCCAGCAGCTCCCAAGGGGGCTCCTACGAGCAGTACTTC | CASSSQGGSYEQYF
NA | TRBJ2-7 | medium-sized | TRBV7-9 | TGTGCCAGCAGCTCTTCGGACAGGGAGGGGTACTTC | CASSSSDREGYF
NA | TRBJ2-7 | NA | TRBV7-2 | TGTGCCAGCAGCTTAGGAGGTCCCTACGAGCAGTACTTC | CASSLGGPYEQYF
TRBD1 | TRBJ1-5 | NA | TRBV19 | TGTGCCAGTAGTCCCGCGAACAGGGGGCTCCAGCCCCAGCATTTT | CASSPANRGLQPQHF
NA | TRBJ2-7 | NA | TRBV7-8 | TGTGCCAGCAGCCCCCGACTGGGCAGAACCTACAAGCAGTACTTC | CASSPRLGRTYKQYF
TRBD1 | TRBJ1-1 | few | TRBV18 | TGTGCCAGCTTCCCCGGGACAGGGACTTCGAACACTGAAGCTTTCTTT | CASFPGTGTSNTEAFF
NA | TRBJ2-2 | many | TRBV18 | TGTGCCAGCTCACTACGCAAGGGCGAAAACACCGGGGAGCTGTTTTTT | CASSLRKGENTGELFF
NA | TRBJ2-5 | NA | TRBV7-8 | TGTGCCAGCAGCTTTAGGGGGCAAGAGACCCAGTACTTC | CASSFRGQETQYF
TRBD2 | TRBJ2-7 | NA | TRBV11-1 | TGTGCCAGCAGCTGGGGTAGCGGGAGTTTCGACGAGCAGTACTTC | CASSWGSGSFDEQYF
TRBD1 | TRBJ1-2 | NA | TRBV11-2 | TGTGCCAGCAGAGCCTCAAAGGGGACAGGGCTAAACTATGGCTACACCTTC | CASRASKGTGLNYGYTF
NA | TRBJ2-7 | NA | TRBV10-3 | TGTGCCATCAGTGCTTCGGGGAGTCATACCTACGAGCAGTACTTC | CAISASGSHTYEQYF
NA | TRBJ1-5 | NA | TRBV6-6 | TGTGCCAGCACTACCAATCAGCCCCAGCATTTT | CASTTNQPQHF
TRBD1 | TRBJ1-2 | NA | TRBV28 | TGTGCCATCGGACAGGGCTATGGCTACACCTTC | CAIGQGYGYTF
NA | TRBJ2-1 | NA | TRBV10-3 | TGTGCCATCAGTCCATCTGGCGAGTACAATGAGCAGTTCTTC | CAISPSGEYNEQFF
NA | TRBJ2-1 | NA | TRBV5-1 | TGCGCCAGCAGCTTGGCTAGCTCCTACAATGAGCAGTTCTTC | CASSLASSYNEQFF
NA | TRBJ2-6 | NA | TRBV7-9 | TGTGCCAGCAGCCAAACAGACTCTGGGGCCAACGTCCTGACTTTC | CASSQTDSGANVLTF
TRBD2 | TRBJ2-5 | NA | TRBV10-3 | TGTGCCATCACTCCGGGCGGGAGACAAGAGACCCAGTACTTC | CAITPGGRQETQYF
TRBD2 | TRBJ2-1 | NA | TRBV28 | TGTGCCAGCGGGGAAAGCGGGAGTTCCTACAATGAGCAGTTCTTC | CASGESGSSYNEQFF
NA | TRBJ1-1 | NA | TRBV2 | TGTGCCAGCAGTTACGACGGGAACACTGAAGCTTTCTTT | CASSYDGNTEAFF
NA | TRBJ2-7 | once | TRBV5-1 | TGCGCCAGCAGCTTCGAGTCCAACTACGAGCAGTACTTC | CASSFESNYEQYF
TRBD2 | TRBJ2-1 | once | TRBV11-2 | TGTGCCAGCAGCCCGCGGGGGGACTCCTCGGTGAGTGAGCAGTTCTTC | CASSPRGDSSVSEQFF
TRBD2 | TRBJ2-7 | once | TRBV10-3 | TGTGCCATCAGTGAGTCAACGGCTAGCGGGAGCGTCGAGCAGTACTTC | CAISESTASGSVEQYF
NA | TRBJ2-1 | once | TRBV7-9 | TGTGCCAGCAGCTTAGTTGAGGCAGGGGACCATGAGCAGTTCTTC | CASSLVEAGDHEQFF
NA | TRBJ2-3 | NA | TRBV18 | TGTGCCAGCTCACCTCCTTGGGGTCCGGCGAGCGGAAGACCTAGCACAGATACGCAGTATTTT | CASSPPWGPASGRPSTDTQYF
NA | TRBJ1-1 | NA | TRBV19 | TGTGCCAGTGAGGGGTACACTGAAGCTTTCTTT | CASEGYTEAFF
NA | TRBJ2-1 | few | TRBV19 | TGTGCCAGTAGTACTAGACTGCCCTACTCCTACAATGAGCAGTTCTTC | CASSTRLPYSYNEQFF
TRBD2 | TRBJ2-1 | NA | TRBV24-1 | TGTGCCACCAGTGACACTAGCGGCTCCTACAATGAGCAGTTCTTC | CATSDTSGSYNEQFF
NA | TRBJ2-7 | NA | TRBV6-5 | TGTGCCAGCAGTTCAGGGACCTACGAGCAGTACTTC | CASSSGTYEQYF
NA | TRBJ2-3 | NA | TRBV29-1 | TGCAGCGTTGAGGGGGGAGGGGGAGATACGCAGTATTTT | CSVEGGGGDTQYF
NA | TRBJ1-5 | NA | TRBV27 | TGTGCCAGCAGAATCTATAGCAATCAGCCCCAGCATTTT | CASRIYSNQPQHF
NA | TRBJ2-6 | NA | TRBV25-1 | TGTGCCAGCAGCCTGACCAGGGGTGGGGCCAACGTCCTGACTTTC | CASSLTRGGANVLTF
TRBD2 | TRBJ2-7 | NA | TRBV28 | TGTGCCAGCAGTTTGCCCCCCGGGACTAGCGGGAGATACGAGCAGTACTTC | CASSLPPGTSGRYEQYF
NA | TRBJ2-7 | few | TRBV28 | TGTGCCAGCAGTATCCCGGGACTTTACCGCTACGAGCAGTACTTC | CASSIPGLYRYEQYF
TRBD1 | TRBJ2-1 | few | TRBV30 | TGTGCCTGGGGCCTCACAGGGGGCAATGAGCAGTTCTTC | CAWGLTGGNEQFF
TRBD1 | TRBJ2-1 | NA | TRBV29-1 | TGCAGCACTGGGGGCTCAGGGGGTAGTCTCCGCAATGAGCAGTTCTTC | CSTGGSGGSLRNEQFF
NA | TRBJ1-2 | once | TRBV18 | TGTGCCAGCTCACCCCGGCCGGGTAATGGCTACACCTTC | CASSPRPGNGYTF